This T cell receptor (beta chain) was recovered during a study of siplizumab effects on memory and regulatory T cells. J lost 9 bases, V lost 0 bases, and 8 bases had no gene match. CDR1 and CDR2 (germline): WNHNN, SYGVQD (reference sequence). CDR3 length: 15 amino acids. Measured with immunoSEQ multiplex PCR; TCRdb has only the in-frame clones, and not every one. The data show around 100,000 clones, 91% seen once. The sequence derives from a human donor in good health. The rearrangement joins TRBV10-1 to TRBJ2-3; 8 bases align to TRBD2. Material: CD4+ T cells sorted from blood. CDR3 in DNA: TGCGCCAGCAGTGAGTCGACTCGGGGGGGTCGGACGCAGTATTTT. Protein product: CASSESTRGGRTQYF.